This T cell receptor beta chain appears in the sequencing data of a study of T cell responses to AZD1222 COVID-19 vaccine. Germline CDR1 reads SGHDN; CDR2 reads FVKESK. The length of the CDR3 is 13 residues. The ends were cut back, 4 bases at V and 7 bases at J, with 11 bases in the middle. The protocol was immunoSEQ multiplex PCR, while the TCRdb copy is restricted to in-frame clones and leaves out a portion. The table has approximately 150,000 clones, about nine tenths seen once; the top ten hold around 2.6%. The specimen was peripheral blood, collected on day 0 of AZD1222 vaccination. The genes are TRBV14 and TRBJ1-5; D is undetermined. The TCR was taken from an adult in good health. The CDR3 DNA follows: TGTGCCAGCAGCCGACAACCCTACCAGCCCCAGCATTTT. It codes for CASSRQPYQPQHF.